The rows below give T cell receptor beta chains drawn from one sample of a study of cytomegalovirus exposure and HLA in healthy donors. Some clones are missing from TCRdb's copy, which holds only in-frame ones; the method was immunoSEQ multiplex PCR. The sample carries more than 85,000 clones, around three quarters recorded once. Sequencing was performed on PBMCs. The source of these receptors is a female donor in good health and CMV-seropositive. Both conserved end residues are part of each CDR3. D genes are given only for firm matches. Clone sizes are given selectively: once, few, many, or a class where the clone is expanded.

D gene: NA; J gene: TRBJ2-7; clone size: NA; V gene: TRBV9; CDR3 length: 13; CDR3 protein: CASSPGVSYEQYF; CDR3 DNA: TGTGCCAGCAGCCCGGGAGTCTCCTACGAGCAGTACTTC
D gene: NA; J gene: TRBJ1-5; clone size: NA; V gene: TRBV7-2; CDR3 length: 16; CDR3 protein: CASSLGPGSVNQPQHF; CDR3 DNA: TGTGCCAGCAGCTTAGGGCCAGGCTCGGTAAATCAGCCCCAGCATTTT
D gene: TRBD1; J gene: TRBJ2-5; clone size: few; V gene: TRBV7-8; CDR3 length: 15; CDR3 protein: CASSLAFGQGETQYF; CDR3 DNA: TGTGCCAGCAGCCTAGCTTTCGGACAGGGGGAGACCCAGTACTTC
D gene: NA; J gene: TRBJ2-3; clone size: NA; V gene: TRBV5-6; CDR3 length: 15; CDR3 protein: CASSLPGGVTDTQYF; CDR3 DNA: TGTGCCAGCAGCTTGCCGGGGGGCGTTACAGATACGCAGTATTTT
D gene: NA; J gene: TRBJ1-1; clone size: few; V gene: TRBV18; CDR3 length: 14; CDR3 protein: CASSLHTGMTEAFF; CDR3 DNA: TGTGCCAGCTCACTACATACAGGGATGACTGAAGCTTTCTTT
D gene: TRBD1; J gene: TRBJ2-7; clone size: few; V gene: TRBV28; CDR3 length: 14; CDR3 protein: CATEPGQGSYEQYF; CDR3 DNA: TGTGCCACCGAGCCGGGACAGGGCTCCTACGAGCAGTACTTC
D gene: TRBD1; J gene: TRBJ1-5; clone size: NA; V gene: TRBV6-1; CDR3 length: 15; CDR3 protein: CASSEWDRGNEPQHF; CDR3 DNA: TGTGCCAGCAGTGAATGGGACAGGGGGAACGAGCCCCAGCATTTT
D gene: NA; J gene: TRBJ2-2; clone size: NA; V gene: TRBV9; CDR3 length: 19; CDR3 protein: CASSVAASGVYANTGELFF; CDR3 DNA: TGTGCCAGCAGCGTAGCCGCCTCAGGGGTCTACGCGAACACCGGGGAGCTGTTTTTT
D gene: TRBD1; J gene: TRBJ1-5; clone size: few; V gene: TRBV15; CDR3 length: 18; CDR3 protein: CATSRASGTGYGNQPQHF; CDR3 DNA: TGTGCCACCAGCAGGGCCTCCGGGACAGGGTATGGAAATCAGCCCCAGCATTTT
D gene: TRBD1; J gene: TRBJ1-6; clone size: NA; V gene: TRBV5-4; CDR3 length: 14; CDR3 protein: CASSFRDRGSPLHF; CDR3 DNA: TGTGCCAGCAGCTTCCGGGACAGGGGCTCACCCCTCCACTTT
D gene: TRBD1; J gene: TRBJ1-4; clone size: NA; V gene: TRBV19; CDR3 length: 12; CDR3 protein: CASRDRVEKLFF; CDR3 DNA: TGTGCCAGTCGGGACAGGGTTGAAAAACTGTTTTTT
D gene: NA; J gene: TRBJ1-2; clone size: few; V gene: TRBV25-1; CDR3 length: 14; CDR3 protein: CASKVAGNLGGYTF; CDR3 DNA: TGTGCCAGCAAGGTTGCAGGGAATTTGGGCGGCTACACCTTC
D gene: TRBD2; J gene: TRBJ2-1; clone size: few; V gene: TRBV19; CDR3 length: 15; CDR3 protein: CASTLIAGSYNEQFF; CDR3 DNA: TGTGCCAGTACCCTTATAGCGGGGTCCTACAATGAGCAGTTCTTC
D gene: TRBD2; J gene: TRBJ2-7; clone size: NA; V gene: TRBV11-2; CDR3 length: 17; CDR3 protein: CASSRSLAGRGPYEQYF; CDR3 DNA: TGTGCCAGCAGCCGTAGCCTAGCGGGACGGGGGCCCTACGAGCAGTACTTC
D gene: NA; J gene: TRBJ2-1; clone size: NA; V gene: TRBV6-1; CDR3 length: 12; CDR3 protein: CASVPRDNEQFF; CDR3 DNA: TGTGCCAGCGTCCCGCGGGACAATGAGCAGTTCTTC